This TCR beta chain was profiled in a study of graft-versus-host responses after intestinal transplantation. Study-level background: All recipients were given anti-thymocyte globulin induction, and tacrolimus and steroids were then administered for three to four years. Whole-study results and caveats: Allografts of patients with graft-donor T cell macrochimerism showed high graft-versus-host to host-versus-graft clone ratios. Present in recipient marrow, GvH clones included some that appeared first in ileum or blood. After transplant, early declines in HvG clones were associated with peak levels of circulating GvH clones.

Sequenced by immunoSEQ multiplex PCR; TCRdb stores in-frame clones only, minus some. The sample includes about 93,000 clones, approximately 95% of them seen just once. With regard to this clone: As yet, its antigen is unknown.

With 5 bases removed from V and 7 bases from J, the gap between germline ends came to 12 bases. This CDR3 is 13 amino acids long. The germline CDR1 and CDR2 sequences are MNHEY and SMNVEV (reference sequence). This sample comprised unstimulated CD8+ T cells sorted from spleen or lymph node cells, obtained before intestinal transplant. This clonotype was obtained from a human donor who received an intestinal transplant. V is TRBV27 and J is TRBJ1-5, with D unresolved. In DNA form, the CDR3 reads TGTGCCAGCAGTCCCCCCGCGGGACAGCCCCAGCATTTT. Translating it yields CASSPPAGQPQHF.